Listed below are T cell receptor beta chains from one sample, sequenced in a study of beta chain features in type 1 diabetes. Sequencing used immunoSEQ multiplex PCR; TCRdb keeps in-frame clones, though not all of them. The sample lists approximately 140,000 clones, about 44% occurring once. Sequencing was done on a sample of Tregs from blood. The origin of the receptors is a man aged 18 to 35 in good health. Each CDR3 is given with its conserved first and last residue. The D gene is left open where the match is weak. Part of the rows lack a size; the others show once, few, many or a class for expanded clones.

clone size	V gene	J gene	D gene	CDR3 DNA	CDR3 protein
few	TRBV29-1	TRBJ2-7	NA	TGCAGCGTTGGGGACCTGGGGACAAGCGAGCAGTACTTC	CSVGDLGTSEQYF
NA	TRBV13	TRBJ1-1	NA	TGTGCCAGCAGCAGCAGGGTGGGGGGAGCTTTCTTT	CASSSRVGGAFF
few	TRBV7-2	TRBJ2-4	TRBD2	TGTGCCAGCAGCTTTGCGGGAGTAGACATTCAGTACTTC	CASSFAGVDIQYF
NA	TRBV6-4	TRBJ2-7	TRBD2	TGTGCCAGCTCGCTGGGTAGCGGGACCACTATCTCCGAGCAGTACTTC	CASSLGSGTTISEQYF
NA	TRBV29-1	TRBJ2-1	TRBD2	TGCAGCGTTGACCATCCAAGACTAGCGGGAGGAGGTGAGCAGTTCTTC	CSVDHPRLAGGGEQFF
NA	TRBV5-1	TRBJ1-1	NA	TGCGCCAGCAGCCCGCGTCAGGGGATCGGGACTGAAGCTTTCTTT	CASSPRQGIGTEAFF
few	TRBV27	TRBJ1-5	NA	TGTGCCAGCAGTTTTACGGGGAACCGAAATCAGCCCCAGCATTTT	CASSFTGNRNQPQHF
NA	TRBV7-2	TRBJ2-7	NA	TGTGCCAGCTCAGGTTCCTACGAGCAGTACTTC	CASSGSYEQYF
NA	TRBV5-6	TRBJ1-5	TRBD1	TGTGCCAGCAGCCTAAGGACAGGGAGTTATAGCAATCAGCCCCAGCATTTT	CASSLRTGSYSNQPQHF
NA	TRBV19	TRBJ1-6	NA	TGTGCCAGTAGTATCTGGCGGCTTAATTCACCCCTCCACTTT	CASSIWRLNSPLHF
few	TRBV6-5	TRBJ2-2	TRBD1	TGTGCCAGCATTGGACAGGGGGCAGTCGGGGAGCTGTTTTTT	CASIGQGAVGELFF
NA	TRBV2	TRBJ1-5	TRBD1	TGTGCCAGCAGTGAAGACAGGGGGAGCCAGCCCCAGCATTTT	CASSEDRGSQPQHF
NA	TRBV7-9	TRBJ2-3	NA	TGTGCCAGCAGCATCCAATGGGGGGGCACAGATACGCAGTATTTT	CASSIQWGGTDTQYF
NA	TRBV2	TRBJ1-2	NA	TGTGCCAGCAGTGAAGGATGGACACGCTACACCTTC	CASSEGWTRYTF
NA	TRBV7-2	TRBJ2-7	TRBD1	TGTGCCAGCAGCGTCGGGACAGGGGGCATCCACGAGCAGTACTTC	CASSVGTGGIHEQYF
few	TRBV5-1	TRBJ2-7	NA	TGCGCCAGCAGCTTTCTCGGAAGCCGGGCCCCTCGGGATAATCGCTACGAGCAGTACTTC	CASSFLGSRAPRDNRYEQYF
NA	TRBV29-1	TRBJ2-5	NA	TGCAGCGCCTGGCAAGGGGTTGAGTACTTC	CSAWQGVEYF
once	TRBV9	TRBJ2-3	TRBD1	TGTGCCAGCAGCCCGAGGACAGGGGTAAGAGATACGCAGTATTTT	CASSPRTGVRDTQYF
NA	TRBV19	TRBJ2-3	NA	TGTGCCAGTAGTCTCCGTAGGGAGTCTGATACGCAGTATTTT	CASSLRRESDTQYF
few	TRBV30	TRBJ2-6	NA	TGTGCCTGGAGTGCCAGGGGTCTTTACTCTGGGGCCAACGTCCTGACTTTC	CAWSARGLYSGANVLTF
NA	TRBV10-3	TRBJ1-1	NA	TGTGCCATCAGTGAGACAGGGTCGGGTTCCACTGAAGCTTTCTTT	CAISETGSGSTEAFF
NA	TRBV28	TRBJ2-7	NA	TGTGCCAGCAGAGGTCCTAACAGGGCAGCCTACGAGCAGTACTTC	CASRGPNRAAYEQYF
NA	TRBV10-3	TRBJ1-6	NA	TGTGCCATCGGAGGACAGAATAATTCACCCCTCCACTTT	CAIGGQNNSPLHF
NA	TRBV5-1	TRBJ2-7	NA	TGCGCCAGCACTCCCACAGGCCTGAGTTCCTACGAGCAGTACTTC	CASTPTGLSSYEQYF
few	TRBV6-6	TRBJ1-1	NA	TGTGCCAGCAGTTACTATGGGGCTTCGACTGAAGCTTTCTTT	CASSYYGASTEAFF
NA	TRBV28	TRBJ1-4	TRBD1	TGTGCCAGCAGACAGACAGGGTCTGGAAAACTGTTTTTT	CASRQTGSGKLFF
few	TRBV5-5	TRBJ2-5	TRBD2	TGTGCCAGCAGCCCCCTGCCGGGACTAGCGGAACAAAAAAGCGAGACCCAGTACTTC	CASSPLPGLAEQKSETQYF
NA	TRBV30	TRBJ2-1	TRBD2	TGTGCCTGGGGGAGCGGGAGTGGGTACAATGAGCAGTTCTTC	CAWGSGSGYNEQFF
NA	TRBV10-3	TRBJ2-1	NA	TGTGCCATCAGGGACACCACCTCCTACAATGAGCAGTTCTTC	CAIRDTTSYNEQFF
NA	TRBV5-6	TRBJ2-2	TRBD2	TGTGCCAGCAGCTTGGGACTAGCGGGAGGGCCAGTCACCGGGGAGCTGTTTTTT	CASSLGLAGGPVTGELFF
NA	TRBV27	TRBJ2-7	NA	TGTGCCAGCAGTATCTCGTGGAGGGGGCGTATGTCCGAGCAGTACTTC	CASSISWRGRMSEQYF
few	TRBV25-1	TRBJ1-6	NA	TGTGCCAGCAGTGATAGCTCCTATAATTCACCCCTCCACTTT	CASSDSSYNSPLHF
NA	TRBV2	TRBJ2-7	TRBD1	TGTGCCAGCAGTGGCCTGGACAGGGGATACGAGCAGTACTTC	CASSGLDRGYEQYF
few	TRBV28	TRBJ2-7	NA	TGTGCCAGCAGGACTCCGTACGAGCAGTACTTC	CASRTPYEQYF
NA	TRBV7-6	TRBJ2-7	NA	TGTGCCAGCAGCTTAGGGAGACGGGCCTACGAGCAGTACTTC	CASSLGRRAYEQYF
NA	TRBV7-2	TRBJ1-5	TRBD1	TGTGCCAGCAGCTTAGGGGGGACAGGCAATCAGCCCCAGCATTTT	CASSLGGTGNQPQHF
NA	TRBV5-4	TRBJ1-2	NA	TGTGCCAGCAGCTTGGAGGGGATCGATGGCTACACCTTC	CASSLEGIDGYTF
once	TRBV29-1	TRBJ1-1	TRBD1	TGCAGCGTGGTCCGGGACAGGGGAACTGAAGCTTTCTTT	CSVVRDRGTEAFF
NA	TRBV4-1	TRBJ2-7	NA	TGCGCCAGCAGCCAAGATCCGGGGTCTAAAAACTACGAGCAGTACTTC	CASSQDPGSKNYEQYF
once	TRBV29-1	TRBJ2-1	TRBD2	TGCAGCGTTGGACTAGCGGGAGGTGAGCAGTTCTTC	CSVGLAGGEQFF
NA	TRBV19	TRBJ2-5	NA	TGTGCCAGTAGTATCGGTGCACAGGGCGAGACCCAGTACTTC	CASSIGAQGETQYF
few	TRBV19	TRBJ2-1	NA	TGTGCCAGTAGTATACAGGGGCACGGGTACAATGAGCAGTTCTTC	CASSIQGHGYNEQFF
once	TRBV18	TRBJ2-7	TRBD1	TGTGCCAGCTCACCGCCAACAGGGGGCAAGGACGAGCAGTACTTC	CASSPPTGGKDEQYF
few	TRBV7-8	TRBJ2-7	NA	TGTGCCAGCAGCTTAGTTGGCAGGGGGCCGGCGGGAGTATTATACGAGCAGTACTTC	CASSLVGRGPAGVLYEQYF
NA	TRBV4-1	TRBJ2-7	NA	TGCGCCAGCAGCCAAGATTGGAACTACCCATACGAGCAGTACTTC	CASSQDWNYPYEQYF
NA	TRBV30	TRBJ1-6	TRBD1	TGTGCCTGCAGGGGGAAAAGGAATTCACCCCTCCACTTT	CACRGKRNSPLHF
NA	TRBV5-1	TRBJ2-5	TRBD2	TGCGCCAGCAGCTTGAGGCGGGGGGGAGAGACCCAGTACTTC	CASSLRRGGETQYF
NA	TRBV9	TRBJ2-2	NA	TGTGCCAGCAGCGTAGTGTCCCAGGGGACCGGGGAGCTGTTTTTT	CASSVVSQGTGELFF
few	TRBV30	TRBJ1-5	NA	TGTGCCTGGAGTCCGAGCAGCAATCAGCCCCAGCATTTT	CAWSPSSNQPQHF
NA	TRBV21-1	TRBJ1-4	NA	TGTGCCAGCAGCAGAGGGGAAAAACTGTTTTTT	CASSRGEKLFF
NA	TRBV9	TRBJ2-7	NA	TGTGCCAGCAGCGTCGGACTCCACTACGAGCAGTACTTC	CASSVGLHYEQYF
once	TRBV20-1	TRBJ2-7	NA	TGCAGTGCTAGAGTAATAGCAGATCACTTC	CSARVIADHF
NA	TRBV2	TRBJ2-7	NA	TGTGCCAGCAGTGAATATGAGCTCACCACCTACGAGCAGTACTTC	CASSEYELTTYEQYF
NA	TRBV15	TRBJ2-7	TRBD2	TGTGCCACCAGCAGACGGACTAGCGGGATCAACGAGCAGTACTTC	CATSRRTSGINEQYF
NA	TRBV7-3	TRBJ1-1	NA	TGTGCCAGCCGCGCAGGAGGGAACACTGAAGCTTTCTTT	CASRAGGNTEAFF
once	TRBV5-6	TRBJ2-7	TRBD1	TGTGCCAGCAGCTTGGGTGACAGGGCCCACGAGCAGTACTTC	CASSLGDRAHEQYF
few	TRBV4-2	TRBJ1-1	TRBD1	TGTGCCAGCAGCCAAGGGACAGGGGGCCTTCTGAACACTGAAGCTTTCTTT	CASSQGTGGLLNTEAFF
NA	TRBV4-1	TRBJ2-7	TRBD2	TGCGCCAGCAGCCAAGTGACAGCGGGGGACTACGAGCAGTACTTC	CASSQVTAGDYEQYF
few	TRBV30	TRBJ2-7	NA	TGTGCCTGGAGCAGGGTATTCGAGCAGTACTTC	CAWSRVFEQYF